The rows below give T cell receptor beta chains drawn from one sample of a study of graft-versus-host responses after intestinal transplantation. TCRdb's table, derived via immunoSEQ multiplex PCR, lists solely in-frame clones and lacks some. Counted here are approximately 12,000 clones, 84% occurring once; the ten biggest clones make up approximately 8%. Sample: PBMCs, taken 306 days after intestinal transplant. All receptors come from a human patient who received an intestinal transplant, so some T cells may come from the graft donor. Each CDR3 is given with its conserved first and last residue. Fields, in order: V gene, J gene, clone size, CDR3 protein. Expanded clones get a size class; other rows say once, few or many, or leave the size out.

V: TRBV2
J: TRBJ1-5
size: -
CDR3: CASSDSTANQPQHF

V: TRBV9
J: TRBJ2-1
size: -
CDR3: CATTSGSNNEQFF

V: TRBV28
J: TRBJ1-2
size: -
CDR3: CASRPPGQNYGYTF

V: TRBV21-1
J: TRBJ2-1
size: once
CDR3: CASSKEDTSGRVQFF

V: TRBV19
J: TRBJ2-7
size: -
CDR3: CASMTSGTGAYEQYF

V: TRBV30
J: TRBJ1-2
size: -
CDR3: CAWSVRTYRDGYGYTF

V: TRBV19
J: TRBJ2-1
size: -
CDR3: CASSIGTSSYNEQFF

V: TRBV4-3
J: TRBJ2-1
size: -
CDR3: CASSQGLAGAYNEQFF

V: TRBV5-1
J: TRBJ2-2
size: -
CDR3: CASSLATSSNTGELFF

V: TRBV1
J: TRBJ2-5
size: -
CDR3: CTSSQDGLHTILLQYF

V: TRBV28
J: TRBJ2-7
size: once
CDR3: CASLTGRISGNSYEQYF

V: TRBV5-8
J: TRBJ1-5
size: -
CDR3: CASNGGYSNQPQHF

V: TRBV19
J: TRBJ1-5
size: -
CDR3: CASRHNRDAAQHF

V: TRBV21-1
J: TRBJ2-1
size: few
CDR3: CASSKRQGNEQFF

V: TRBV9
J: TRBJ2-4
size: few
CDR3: CASSLAPGHSAENIQYF

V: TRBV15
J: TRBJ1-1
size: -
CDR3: CATSIGNRGNTEAFF

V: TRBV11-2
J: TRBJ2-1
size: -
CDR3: CASSSAWEEGTYHEQFF

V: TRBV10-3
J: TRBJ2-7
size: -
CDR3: CASGGTEKIYEQYF

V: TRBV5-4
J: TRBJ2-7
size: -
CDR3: CASSAPKGIEYEQYF

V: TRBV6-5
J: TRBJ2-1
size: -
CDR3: CASSLLAGVNNEQFF

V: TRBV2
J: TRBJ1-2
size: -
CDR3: CASKLPSLYRYTF

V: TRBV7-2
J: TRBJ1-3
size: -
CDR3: CASSLAPGLGNTIYF

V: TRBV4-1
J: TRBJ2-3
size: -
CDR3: CASSPTSGLLLDTQYF

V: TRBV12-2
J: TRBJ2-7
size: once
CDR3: CASRWSGRYEQYF